This T cell receptor beta chain appears in the sequencing data of a study of blood T cell repertoires in COVID-19. V was trimmed by 6 bases and J by 1 base, leaving 16 bases between them. Germline V gene data show CDR1 as SGHRS and CDR2 as YFSETQ. This CDR3 is 15 amino acids long. Assay: immunoSEQ multiplex PCR; the TCRdb copy retains only in-frame clones and omits some. The repertoire has 130,000 or so clones, over 75% of them found once; the top ten carry more than 4.5%. The source is a woman aged 65 to 85 with acute or convalescent COVID-19. Sequenced input: peripheral blood. The J gene is TRBJ2-5, the V gene TRBV5-1; perhaps TRBD1 as D (6 bases). The chain's CDR3 is CASNRLPGVQETQYF. CDR3 bases: TGCGCCAGCAATCGGTTACCAGGGGTCCAAGAGACCCAGTACTTC.